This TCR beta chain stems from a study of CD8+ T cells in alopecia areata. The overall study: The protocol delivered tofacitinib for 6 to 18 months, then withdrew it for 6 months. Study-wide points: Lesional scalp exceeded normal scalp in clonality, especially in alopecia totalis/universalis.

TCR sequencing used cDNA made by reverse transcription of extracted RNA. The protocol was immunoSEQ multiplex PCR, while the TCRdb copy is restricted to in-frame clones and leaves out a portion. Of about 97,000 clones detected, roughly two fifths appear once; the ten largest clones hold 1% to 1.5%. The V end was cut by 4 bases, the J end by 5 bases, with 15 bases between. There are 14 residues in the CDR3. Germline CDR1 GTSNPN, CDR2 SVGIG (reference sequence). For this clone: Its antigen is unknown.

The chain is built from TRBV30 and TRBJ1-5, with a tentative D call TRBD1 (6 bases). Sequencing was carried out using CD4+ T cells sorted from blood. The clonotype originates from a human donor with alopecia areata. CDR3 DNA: TGTGCCTGGAAGCGTGGGGGCATTGATCAGCCCCAGCATTTT. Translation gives CAWKRGGIDQPQHF. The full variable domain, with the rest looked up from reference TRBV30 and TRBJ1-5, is SQTIHQWPATLVQPVGSPLSLECTVEGTSNPNLYWYRQAAGRGLQLLFYSVGIGQISSEVPQNLSASRPQDRQFILSSKKLLLSDSGFYLCAWKRGGIDQPQHFGDGTRLSIL.